The present T cell receptor (beta chain) was sequenced within a study of blood T cell repertoires in COVID-19. This CDR3 contains 13 residues. The V gene lost 4 bases and the J gene lost 2 bases, with 9 bases spanning the gap. The germline CDR1 and CDR2 sequences are SGHRS and YFSETQ. The authors' processing: Reference gene primer amplification gave estimated nucleated cell counts. The repertoire was sequenced with immunoSEQ multiplex PCR; TCRdb's copy has only in-frame clones and lacks some. Clonal size and the V and J genes are those of that table, whereas D and trimming came from the DNA. This table holds about 230,000 clones, 88% found once.

The V call is TRBV5-1, the J call TRBJ2-5; the D gene is possibly TRBD1 (5 bases). The sequenced sample consisted of PBMCs or T cells enriched from blood (not recorded which). The sequence was obtained from a woman in her thirties who had been exposed to COVID-19. The CDR3 DNA is TGCGCCAGCAGCAGGCAGGGTCAAGAGACCCAGTACTTC. Protein sequence: CASSRQGQETQYF.